Listed below are T cell receptor beta chains from one sample, sequenced in a study of blood T cell repertoires in COVID-19. The protocol was immunoSEQ multiplex PCR, while the TCRdb copy is restricted to in-frame clones and leaves out a portion. The table includes approximately 150,000 clones, roughly 90% detected once. Sequences were obtained from peripheral blood. These receptors all stem from a man aged 70-80 years with active COVID-19. Both conserved end residues are part of each CDR3. A D gene is named only where the DNA matches it firmly. Size is stated for part of the rows, as once, few or many counts, or as a class when the clone is expanded.

>TRBJ2-4|TRBD1|NA|TRBV27
TGTGCCACCAGACCAGGGGGCGAAGGAAACATTCAGTACTTC
CATRPGGEGNIQYF
>TRBJ2-1|TRBD1|NA|TRBV28
TGTGCCAGCAGTTTATTTACTCGGGGACAGGGGCAGTTCTTC
CASSLFTRGQGQFF
>TRBJ1-1|NA|once|TRBV5-1
TGCGCCAGCAGCTTGGATGGACAGACAAACACTGAAGCTTTCTTT
CASSLDGQTNTEAFF
>TRBJ1-5|NA|NA|TRBV7-2
TGTGCCAGCAGCTCCGGGGGGGCGAACAATCAGCCCCAGCATTTT
CASSSGGANNQPQHF
>TRBJ2-5|TRBD2|NA|TRBV19
TGTGCCAGTCCGACAGGGAAGAGCGGGAGGGCCGGGGAAGAGACCCAGTACTTC
CASPTGKSGRAGEETQYF
>TRBJ1-6|TRBD1|NA|TRBV7-6
TGTGCCAGCAGCTTAGGTGGGCAGGGGGCGAATTCACCCCTCCACTTT
CASSLGGQGANSPLHF
>TRBJ2-1|TRBD2|NA|TRBV7-2
TGTGCCAGCAGCTTAGCAGGGACTAGCGGGAGTGGGTATGAGCAGTTCTTC
CASSLAGTSGSGYEQFF
>TRBJ2-5|NA|NA|TRBV15
TGTGCCACCAGCAGATCTAGGACAGGGAGGGGAGAGACCCAGTACTTC
CATSRSRTGRGETQYF
>TRBJ2-3|TRBD1|NA|TRBV11-2
TGTGCCAGCAGCTTGACAGGGGGGAAGGCAGATACGCAGTATTTT
CASSLTGGKADTQYF
>TRBJ1-6|NA|NA|TRBV6-2/TRBV6-3
TGTGCCAGCAGTTACCAGGGGCTGGGATCACCCCTCCACTTT
CASSYQGLGSPLHF
>TRBJ1-2|TRBD1|NA|TRBV28
TGTGCCAGCAGTTTATGGGGGGACACGGGACAGCCAAGGGGCTACACCTTC
CASSLWGDTGQPRGYTF
>TRBJ1-1|NA|NA|TRBV28
TGTGCCAGCAGTTTCGACAGTCTGACTGAAGCTTTCTTT
CASSFDSLTEAFF
>TRBJ1-3|NA|NA|TRBV28
TGTGCCAGCAGTTGGACAACCTCTGGAAACACCATATATTTT
CASSWTTSGNTIYF
>TRBJ2-3|NA|NA|TRBV3-1/TRBV3-2
TGTGCCAGCGCCCGGGACTCGGGAGCAGATACGCAGTATTTT
CASARDSGADTQYF
>TRBJ2-7|TRBD1|NA|TRBV2
TGTGCCAGCAGGGAACCGGGACAGGGGGCGCGTGAGCAGTACTTC
CASREPGQGAREQYF
>TRBJ2-1|NA|once|TRBV28
TGTGCCAGCAGTTCCCCCGGAGGGAGGTCCTACAATGAGCAGTTCTTC
CASSSPGGRSYNEQFF
>TRBJ1-2|TRBD1|NA|TRBV5-1
TGCGCCAGCAGCTGGGGGACAGTGCTAGAAGGCTACACCTTC
CASSWGTVLEGYTF
>TRBJ1-1|NA|NA|TRBV7-2
TGTGCCAGCTTAGGACAGTGGAACACTGAAGCTTTCTTT
CASLGQWNTEAFF
>TRBJ2-7|NA|few|TRBV11-2
TGTGCCAGCAGCTTAGGGGACTCTTCCTACGAGCAGTACTTC
CASSLGDSSYEQYF
>TRBJ1-6|NA|NA|TRBV4-1
TGCGCCAGCAGCCAAGGGAGAAGTGGGGCCCGAAATTCACCCCTCCACTTT
CASSQGRSGARNSPLHF